The next 32 T cell receptor beta chains were all read from a single sample in a study of blood T cells in healthy people across ages. It was with a sample-barcoded 5' primer and a J-beta primer mix that a second PCR of roughly 7 to 11 cycles was run. TCRdb ran MiXCR on the 5' RACE reads and lists one entry per CDR3 protein. The sample gives some 690,000 distinct CDR3 sequences, 22% of which show up once; 22% is in the top ten. Sequencing was done on a sample of blood. These receptors all come from a man between 65 and 80 years old in good health.

This clonotype was observed a few times. The CDR3 here is CASSYTTSGGRSTYEQYF. CDR3 in DNA: TGTGCCAGCAGTTACACGACTAGCGGGGGGCGATCCACCTACGAGCAGTACTTC. V gene TRBV6-5 combines with J gene TRBJ2-7, with 13 bases lining up with TRBD2. After removal of 2 bases from V and 2 bases from J, the junction contained 9 bases not matched to a gene. Germline CDR1 reads MNHEY; CDR2 reads SVGAGI. CDR3 size: 18 residues.

This clonotype was picked up a small number of times. The chain uses TRBV19 and TRBJ2-1, with D uncertain. Germline loops: CDR1 LNHDA, CDR2 SQIVND (reference sequence). The CDR3 spans 13 residues. V was clipped by 0 bases and J by 7 bases, with 7 bases between them. The CDR3 DNA follows: TGTGCCAGTAGTATAGATATGGGGAATGAGCAGTTCTTC. Protein sequence: CASSIDMGNEQFF.

V gene TRBV20-1 combines with J gene TRBJ1-2, with 8 bases that match TRBD1. Trimming took 6 bases from V and 6 from J; bases not matched to a gene: 6. CDR1 and CDR2 from the germline V gene are DFQATT and SNEGSKA (reference sequence). This CDR3 has 12 amino acids. The CDR3 sequence is CSASTGDNGYTF. DNA of the CDR3: TGCAGTGCCTCGACAGGGGATAATGGCTACACCTTC.

This clonotype was recorded at least ten times. V gene TRBV5-1 combines with J gene TRBJ2-3; D might be TRBD2 (5 bases). Germline CDR1 SGHRS, CDR2 YFSETQ. CDR3 size: 15 residues. V lost 5 bases and J 1 base, leaving 14 bases between the germline ends. As DNA, the CDR3 is TGCGCCAGCAGTCCTGGGCGGGCTCGCACAGATACGCAGTATTTT. This encodes CASSPGRARTDTQYF.

There are many counts of this clonotype. V usage is TRBV6-5 and J usage is TRBJ2-5; unclear D gene. Germline CDR1 is MNHEY and CDR2 is SVGAGI. The CDR3 is 14 amino acids. With 0 bases removed from V and 3 bases from J, the gap between germline ends came to 8 bases. The CDR3 reads CASSYSSMEETQYF. DNA for the CDR3: TGTGCCAGCAGTTACTCGAGTATGGAAGAGACCCAGTACTTC.

This clonotype showed up just a few times. The chain employs TRBV7-2 and TRBJ2-5, with D possibly being TRBD1 (5 bases). Trimming took off 6 bases at V and 7 bases at J, with 12 bases between the two ends. Germline CDR1 and CDR2: SGHTA and FQGNSA. The CDR3 runs 12 residues. DNA for the CDR3: TGTGCCAGCAGACGCCTCCAGGGGACCCAGTACTTC. Its protein product is CASRRLQGTQYF.

The gene calls are TRBV5-1 and TRBJ2-1, with TRBD1 matching 9 bases. The CDR3 contains 14 residues. V lost 3 bases, J lost 7 bases, and 5 bases stayed unmatched. In germline, CDR1 is SGHRS, CDR2 YFSETQ. This CDR3 is CASSWRDRANEQFF. The CDR3 nucleotides are TGCGCCAGCAGCTGGAGGGACAGGGCTAATGAGCAGTTCTTC.

The chain carries TRBV24-1 and TRBJ2-1; D unresolved. V was pared by 5 bases and J by 8 bases, with 12 bases between. In germline, CDR1 is KGHDR, CDR2 SFDVKD. The CDR3 consists of 13 residues. This chain's CDR3 is CATSGFTSDEQFF. In DNA, the CDR3 is TGTGCCACCAGTGGGTTCACGTCGGATGAGCAGTTCTTC.

The chain recombines TRBV20-1 with TRBJ1-2; 9 bases line up with TRBD1. Looked up from germline, CDR1 is DFQATT and CDR2 is SNEGSKA (reference sequence). After removal of 0 bases from V and 6 bases from J, the junction contained 11 bases not matched to a gene. The length of the CDR3 is 16 residues. The CDR3 nucleotides read TGCAGTGCTAGAGATTTAGGGAGGGACAGGGTGCATGGCTACACCTTC. Its translation is CSARDLGRDRVHGYTF.

J is TRBJ2-5 and V is TRBV6-2 or TRBV6-3; 7 positions match TRBD1. Germline V gives CDR1 MNHEY, CDR2 SVGEGT. This CDR3 spans 15 amino acids. The trim removed 2 bases at V and 5 bases at J, leaving 8 bases unmatched. The CDR3 here is CASSYGTGVMETQYF. CDR3 coding DNA: TGTGCCAGCAGTTACGGAACAGGGGTAATGGAGACCCAGTACTTC.

This clonotype showed up just a few times. The gene calls are TRBV12-3 or TRBV12-4 and TRBJ1-4; D is ambiguous. This CDR3 region has 16 residues. V was trimmed by 5 bases and J by 3 bases, leaving 16 bases between them. CDR3 nucleotides: TGTGCCAGCAGTAACCCGAGGCACAAGTCTAATGAAAAACTGTTTTTT. It yields the protein CASSNPRHKSNEKLFF.

This clonotype was detected a few times. The chain uses TRBV5-6 and TRBJ1-1, with unresolved D. This CDR3 region has 12 residues. Germline loops: CDR1 SGHDT, CDR2 YYEEEE. Trimming removed 3 bases from V and 6 bases from J, with 9 bases in between. The CDR3 DNA sequence: TGTGCCAGCAGCTATGGGGAGTCTGAAGCTTTCTTT. The encoded protein is CASSYGESEAFF. The full variable domain, its missing parts supplied by reference TRBV5-6 and TRBJ1-1, is DAGVTQSPTHLIKTRGQQVTLRCSPKSGHDTVSWYQQALGQGPQFIFQYYEEEERQRGNFPDRFSGHQFPNYSSELNVNALLLGDSALYLCASSYGESEAFFGQGTRLTVV.

V gene TRBV20-1 combines with J gene TRBJ1-2; TRBD1 matches 9 bases. J lost 4 bases, V lost 4 bases, and 13 bases had no gene match. CDR3 length: 16 residues. Germline V gene lookup returns CDR1 DFQATT and CDR2 SNEGSKA (reference sequence). The CDR3 region is CSATTQNRGRVYGYTF. CDR3 nucleotide sequence: TGCAGTGCTACCACACAAAACAGGGGGCGCGTCTATGGCTACACCTTC.

V is TRBV18 and J is TRBJ1-6; possibly TRBD1 for D (6 bases). CDR1 is KGHSH and CDR2 is LQKENI in the germline V gene. The CDR3 covers 14 residues. Trimming left V 5 bases short and J 5 bases short, with 10 bases between. CDR3 in amino acids: CASSRQEHNSPLHF. Written as DNA, the CDR3 is TGTGCCAGCTCAAGACAGGAACATAATTCACCCCTCCACTTT.

The rearrangement joins TRBV3-1 to TRBJ1-6; D gene uncertain. Trimming left V 3 bases short and J 7 bases short, with 4 bases between. The CDR3 is made up of 12 amino acids. Germline values: CDR1 LGHDT, CDR2 YNNKEL (reference sequence). The CDR3 bases are TGTGCCAGCAGCCAGGGCAATTCACCCCTCCACTTT. Its translation: CASSQGNSPLHF.

This clonotype was detected many times. The rearrangement uses TRBV20-1 and TRBJ2-4, with a possible D match to TRBD1 (5 bases). This CDR3 has 14 residues. Germline lookup yields CDR1 DFQATT and CDR2 SNEGSKA (reference sequence). Trimming left V 1 base short and J 0 bases short, with 7 bases between. In DNA form, the CDR3 reads TGCAGTGCTAGAGTAACAGGAGCCAAAAACATTCAGTACTTC. It yields the protein CSARVTGAKNIQYF.

This rearrangement joins TRBV18 to TRBJ2-2; D ambiguous. V was cut by 3 bases and J by 6 bases, with 8 bases left in between. Per germline, CDR1 KGHSH and CDR2 LQKENI. CDR3 length: 13 residues. This CDR3 reads CASSPHAAGELFF. CDR3 DNA sequence: TGTGCCAGCTCACCCCATGCGGCCGGGGAGCTGTTTTTT.

This clonotype was observed a handful of times. The chain employs TRBV3-1 and TRBJ1-1, with unresolved D. Trimming shortened V by 1 base and J by 2 bases, and 11 bases separated the two germline ends. Germline lookup yields CDR1 LGHDT and CDR2 YNNKEL (reference sequence). The CDR3 runs to 15 residues. The CDR3 DNA sequence: TGTGCCAGCAGCCAAGGGGGAACAACAAACACTGAAGCTTTCTTT. Protein sequence: CASSQGGTTNTEAFF.

In its sample, this clonotype was seen a few times. The chain links TRBV12-3 or TRBV12-4 to TRBJ1-5; weak D call: TRBD1 (5 bases). The V end lost 3 bases, the J end lost 0 bases, and 6 bases lay between the germline ends. This CDR3 is built from 14 residues. The CDR3 here is CASSFGASNQPQHF. The CDR3 DNA is TGTGCCAGCAGTTTTGGGGCTAGCAATCAGCCCCAGCATTTT.

The V and J genes are TRBV5-1 and TRBJ2-3; 13 nucleotides line up with TRBD2. The CDR3 consists of 16 residues. After removal of 4 bases from V and 4 bases from J, the junction contained 6 bases not matched to a gene. Germline CDR1 SGHRS, CDR2 YFSETQ. Written as DNA, the CDR3 is TGCGCCAGCAGCGCAAAACTAGCGGGGGGGCCAGATACGCAGTATTTT. The encoded protein is CASSAKLAGGPDTQYF.

The chain joins TRBV7-9 to TRBJ1-2; tentatively, D is TRBD1 (6 bases). The germline V and J ends were trimmed by 2 bases and 2 bases, with 21 bases remaining between them. The CDR3 is made up of 18 amino acids. CDR1 is SEHNR, CDR2 FQNEAQ, per germline (reference sequence). CDR3 region: CASSLSGDRFRRNYGYTF. In nucleotides, the CDR3 is TGTGCCAGCAGCTTAAGCGGTGACAGGTTTAGGAGGAACTATGGCTACACCTTC.

V is TRBV4-2 and J is TRBJ1-2; TRBD1 matches 9 bases. The CDR3 covers 15 residues. Unmatched junction bases numbered 13, after V lost 6 bases and J lost 8 bases. Germline V gene sequence: CDR1 LGHNA, CDR2 YNFKEQ. CDR3 nucleotide sequence: TGTGCCAGCAGTCCTCAGGGGACAGGGCCGGGAGGCTACACCTTC. It is translated as CASSPQGTGPGGYTF.

J is TRBJ1-2 and V is TRBV10-3; 12 bases fit TRBD1. J lost 5 bases, V lost 8 bases, and 9 bases had no gene match. This CDR3 region has 15 residues. CDR1 and CDR2 from the germline V gene are ENHRY and SYGVKD. The CDR3 sequence is CAIRSGQGAYYGYTF. CDR3 nucleotides: TGTGCCATCCGTTCGGGACAGGGGGCGTATTATGGCTACACCTTC.

This clonotype occurred a few times. The rearrangement uses TRBV28 and TRBJ1-1; D unresolved. Germline lookup yields CDR1 MDHEN and CDR2 SYDVKM. The CDR3 has 13 amino acids. Deletions cut 3 bases from V and 4 bases from J, with 9 bases between. The CDR3 here is CASSLRAGTEAFF. CDR3 sequence (DNA): TGTGCCAGCAGTTTGAGGGCGGGCACTGAAGCTTTCTTT. The entire variable domain, with the rest obtained from reference TRBV28 and TRBJ1-1, is as follows: DVKVTQSSRYLVKRTGEKVFLECVQDMDHENMFWYRQDPGLGLRLIYFSYDVKMKEKGDIPEGYSVSREKKERFSLILESASTNQTSMYLCASSLRAGTEAFFGQGTRLTVV.

V and J are TRBV20-1 and TRBJ1-2, with D tentatively TRBD1 (5 bases). Trimming removed 3 bases from V and 2 bases from J, with 13 bases in between. The V gene's germline CDR1 is DFQATT and CDR2 SNEGSKA (reference sequence). CDR3 size: 14 residues. CDR3 residues: CSASSSGGNYGYTF. In nucleotides, the CDR3 is TGCAGTGCTAGTTCCAGCGGGGGGAACTATGGCTACACCTTC.

The sample holds many counts of this clonotype. CDR3 loop: CATSRGDGNYGYTF. The CDR3 DNA reads as TGTGCCACCAGCAGGGGGGACGGGAACTATGGCTACACCTTC. This rearrangement joins TRBV15 to TRBJ1-2; perhaps TRBD1 as D (5 bases). Trimming removed 3 bases at V and 2 bases at J, with 10 bases between. There are 14 residues in the CDR3. CDR1 is LNHNV and CDR2 is YYDKDF in the germline V gene (reference sequence). The entire variable domain, with the rest obtained from reference TRBV15 and TRBJ1-2, is as follows: DAMVIQNPRYQVTQFGKPVTLSCSQTLNHNVMYWYQQKSSQAPKLLFHYYDKDFNNEADTPDNFQSRRPNTSFCFLDIRSPGLGDTAMYLCATSRGDGNYGYTFGSGTRLTVV.

The chain employs TRBV10-3 and TRBJ2-1; 10 bases line up with TRBD2. Trimming at V came to 3 bases and at J to 7 bases, leaving 3 bases not matched to a gene. The CDR3 length is 14 residues. In germline, CDR1 is ENHRY, CDR2 SYGVKD. DNA of the CDR3: TGTGCCATCAGTGATCTAGCGGGGGCTAATGAGCAGTTCTTC. The encoded protein is CAISDLAGANEQFF.

This clonotype occurred a few times. The chain combines TRBV19 with TRBJ1-5; D is unresolved. The V gene's germline CDR1 is LNHDA and CDR2 SQIVND (reference sequence). This CDR3 has 13 amino acids. The V gene lost 6 bases and the J gene lost 0 bases, with 6 bases spanning the gap. This CDR3 reads CASRRYSNQPQHF. In DNA form, the CDR3 reads TGTGCCAGTAGAAGGTATAGCAATCAGCCCCAGCATTTT.

This rearrangement joins TRBV6-5 to TRBJ1-4; no clear D gene. Germline V gene data show CDR1 as MNHEY and CDR2 as SVGAGI. The CDR3 runs to 15 residues. Trimming took 6 bases from V and 8 from J, leaving 19 bases between them. The CDR3 loop is CASRARHGVGEKLFF. CDR3 bases: TGTGCCAGCAGGGCCCGACATGGCGTTGGAGAAAAACTGTTTTTT.

This clonotype was seen only a few times. The V gene is TRBV5-1, the J gene TRBJ1-2; 8 bases line up with TRBD1. V shed 3 bases and J 7 bases; nucleotides not matched to a gene: 11. The germline V gene encodes CDR1 SGHRS and CDR2 YFSETQ. The CDR3 covers 15 residues. The CDR3 bases are TGCGCCAGCAGCTGGGGGACAGGTGGGGATCGTGGCTACACCTTC. Its protein product is CASSWGTGGDRGYTF. Full variable domain (rest looked up from reference TRBV5-1 and TRBJ1-2): KAGVTQTPRYLIKTRGQQVTLSCSPISGHRSVSWYQQTPGQGLQFLFEYFSETQRNKGNFPGRFSGRQFSNSRSEMNVSTLELGDSALYLCASSWGTGGDRGYTFGSGTRLTVV.

This clonotype was detected only a few times. This chain uses TRBV7-9 with TRBJ2-2; 7 bases are shared with TRBD2. Germline V gene data show CDR1 as SEHNR and CDR2 as FQNEAQ (reference sequence). This CDR3 contains 15 residues. V was clipped by 2 bases and J by 7 bases; unmatched bases: 7. CDR3 region: CASSLRLADFGELFF. The CDR3, as DNA: TGTGCCAGCAGCTTAAGGCTAGCGGATTTCGGGGAGCTGTTTTTT. The whole variable domain, filled in from reference TRBV7-9 and TRBJ2-2, reads DTGVSQNPRHKITKRGQNVTFRCDPISEHNRLYWYRQTLGQGPEFLTYFQNEAQLEKSRLLSDRFSAERPKGSFSTLEIQRTEQGDSAMYLCASSLRLADFGELFFGEGSRLTVL.

The chain has TRBV29-1 and TRBJ2-6, with TRBD1 matching over 8 bases. The CDR3 runs 14 residues. Germline V gives CDR1 SQVTM, CDR2 ANQGSEA. The V and J ends lost 4 bases and 2 bases, in that order; junction bases with no gene match: 1. CDR3 in DNA: TGCAGCGTTGCAGGGGGCGCTGGGGCCAACGTCCTGACTTTC. This codes for CSVAGGAGANVLTF.